Following are 24 T cell receptor beta chains from one sample sequenced in a study of T cells after yellow fever vaccination (dated by TCRdb to the late 2010s). The library relied on 5' RACE. TCRdb records Illumina HiSeq 2500 as the sequencer. Using fastp at Q25 and MiXCR, TCRdb reprocessed the public reads and kept productive beta chains. Records with the same CDR3 protein are collapsed into one entry carrying the most frequent genes and DNA. Here the sample has some 350,000 distinct CDR3 sequences; around 6.5% occur a single time. The ten largest clones capture 15% of the sample. The treatment or condition label here, explained by the study, means: live attenuated yellow fever vaccine strain. The sequenced sample was PBMCs, obtained 5 days after the yellow fever booster vaccination. These receptors came from a man aged 25-45 years who received the YFV17D yellow fever vaccine.

This clonotype was seen a handful of times. V gene TRBV6-2 or TRBV6-3 combines with J gene TRBJ2-5; 13 bases match TRBD2. The CDR3 is made up of 17 amino acids. The germline gives CDR1 MNHEY, CDR2 SVGEGT. V gave up 8 bases and J gave up 5 bases; unmatched junction bases: 14. CDR3 in amino acids: CASSPGGLAGEGETQYF. In DNA, the CDR3 is TGTGCCAGCTCCCCCGGAGGACTAGCGGGAGAGGGTGAGACCCAGTACTTC.

The rearrangement uses TRBV5-1 and TRBJ2-5; 11 nucleotides align to TRBD1. The CDR3 extends over 15 amino acids. Germline V CDR1 and CDR2: SGHRS, YFSETQ. J gave up 4 bases and V 3 bases, and 5 bases lay outside the gene matches. The CDR3 here is CASSYTGTGGETQYF. The DNA for the CDR3 is TGCGCCAGCAGCTACACCGGGACAGGGGGAGAGACCCAGTACTTC.

In this sample, this clonotype turned up many times. The chain links TRBV12-3 or TRBV12-4 to TRBJ1-3; D may be TRBD1 (6 bases). The CDR3 runs to 14 residues. V was pared by 6 bases and J by 4 bases, with 13 bases between. The CDR3, as DNA: TGTGCCAGCAGCTTCGGGGGCTCCGGAAACACCATATATTTT. Protein: CASSFGGSGNTIYF.

The V and J genes are TRBV6-1 and TRBJ2-7, with 8 bases that match TRBD1. J was trimmed by 6 bases and V by 5 bases; bases with no gene match: 6. CDR1 MNHNS and CDR2 SASEGT come from the germline V gene. The CDR3 covers 13 residues. The CDR3 reads CASSRTGHREQYF. The DNA for the CDR3 is TGTGCCAGCAGTCGGACAGGGCATCGCGAGCAGTACTTC.

This clonotype appeared many times. V gene TRBV10-2 combines with J gene TRBJ2-2; 7 nucleotides align to TRBD2. In germline, CDR1 is WSHSY, CDR2 SAAADI. The CDR3 extends over 14 amino acids. The trim removed 10 bases at V and 5 bases at J, leaving 10 bases unmatched. The CDR3 DNA is TGCGCCACCCAACTAGCGCGCTGGACCGGGGAGCTGTTTTTT. Its protein is CATQLARWTGELFF.

This clonotype turned up a few times. The J gene is TRBJ2-1, the V gene TRBV20-1; D gene uncertain. Germline values: CDR1 DFQATT, CDR2 SNEGSKA (reference sequence). This CDR3 spans 16 amino acids. V lost 2 bases and J lost 9, with 23 bases in between. CDR3 in DNA: TGCAGTGCTAGAAGGTCCAAGAGGATCCCGTCGGGTGAGCAGTTCTTC. Translated, it gives CSARRSKRIPSGEQFF.

This clonotype was observed a handful of times. The chain links TRBV29-1 to TRBJ1-4; D is ambiguous. In germline, CDR1 is SQVTM, CDR2 ANQGSEA. V was cut by 2 bases and J by 0 bases, with 13 bases left in between. The CDR3 contains 16 residues. The DNA for the CDR3 is TGCAGCGTTGAATTGGCCCCTGGCGCAACTAATGAAAAACTGTTTTTT. It yields the protein CSVELAPGATNEKLFF.

This clonotype was picked up a small number of times. The chain joins TRBV18 to TRBJ2-1, with 12 bases that match TRBD2. J lost 8 bases, V lost 3 bases, and 5 bases had no gene match. The CDR3 sequence is 15 residues long. Germline assignment: CDR1 KGHSH and CDR2 LQKENI. The CDR3 region has the DNA TGTGCCAGCTCACCGGTCCTAGCGGGAGGGGATGAGCAGTTCTTC. This translates into CASSPVLAGGDEQFF.

This clonotype was observed many times. The genes are TRBV3-1 and TRBJ1-5; D call uncertain. This CDR3 is built from 14 residues. The germline CDR1 and CDR2 sequences are LGHDT and YNNKEL (reference sequence). With 4 bases removed from V and 3 bases from J, the gap between germline ends came to 10 bases. DNA for the CDR3: TGTGCCAGCAGCCCGCAAGGGTTCAATCAGCCCCAGCATTTT. Its protein product is CASSPQGFNQPQHF.

The chain links TRBV4-3 to TRBJ1-2, with D perhaps matching TRBD1 (5 bases). This CDR3 spans 14 amino acids. Germline lookup yields CDR1 LGHNA and CDR2 YSLEER. Trimming stripped 4 bases from V and 7 bases from J, with 16 bases between. In DNA form, the CDR3 reads TGCGCCAGCAGCCCCCCCGGGGGACGGGGTGGCTACACCTTC. Its protein product is CASSPPGGRGGYTF.

The chain couples TRBV19 to TRBJ2-1; TRBD1 agrees at 10 bases. The V and J ends lost 5 bases and 15 bases, in that order; junction bases with no gene match: 7. This CDR3 contains 12 residues. Germline-derived CDR1 and CDR2 are LNHDA and SQIVND (reference sequence). The CDR3 coding sequence is TGTGCCAGTAGTCCCGAGACAGGGGGCCTGTTCTTC. It yields the protein CASSPETGGLFF.

This clonotype was counted at least ten times. The CDR3 sequence: CSVEGGGLAEAFF. CDR3 nucleotides: TGCAGCGTTGAAGGAGGTGGTCTGGCTGAAGCTTTCTTT. The chain combines TRBV29-1 with TRBJ1-1; the D is unclear. Trimming took off 1 base at V and 6 bases at J, with 12 bases between the two ends. In germline, CDR1 is SQVTM, CDR2 ANQGSEA. The CDR3 runs 13 residues.

This clonotype was seen repeatedly, ten times or more. The gene calls are TRBV27 and TRBJ2-7; D is possibly TRBD1 (6 bases). V was clipped by 1 base and J by 4 bases, with 11 bases between them. There are 14 residues in the CDR3. Germline CDR1 and CDR2: MNHEY and SMNVEV (reference sequence). The CDR3 region is CASSLFVQGYEQYF. The CDR3 bases are TGTGCCAGCAGTTTATTCGTACAGGGATACGAGCAGTACTTC.

This clonotype was found many times. The chain employs TRBV7-8 and TRBJ2-5; no firm D call. V was trimmed by 1 base and J by 5 bases, leaving 11 bases between them. The CDR3 loop spans 14 amino acids. The germline V gene has CDR1 SGHVS and CDR2 FQNEAQ. In nucleotides, the CDR3 is TGTGCCAGCAGCTTAGGATCCTATGGCGAGACCCAGTACTTC. Translating gives CASSLGSYGETQYF.

This clonotype was observed a handful of times. The CDR3 DNA sequence: TGTGCCAGCAGCTCCCCACGGGGAGGGGCGAATAGCAATCAGCCCCAGCATTTT. Amino acid sequence: CASSSPRGGANSNQPQHF. The genes are TRBV11-2 and TRBJ1-5; D may be TRBD1 (5 bases). V was shortened by 4 bases and J by 0 bases, with 19 bases between the two germline ends. CDR1 is SGHAT and CDR2 is FQNNGV in the germline V gene. The CDR3 extends over 18 amino acids.

J is TRBJ2-2 and V is TRBV6-2 or TRBV6-3; TRBD2 matches at 10 bases. Germline CDR1 is MNHEY and CDR2 is SVGEGT. J lost 2 bases, V lost 5 bases, and 8 bases had no gene match. The CDR3 runs 17 residues. CDR3 coding DNA: TGTGCCAGCAGTGACGGACTAGCGGCCGCTAACACCGGGGAGCTGTTTTTT. Residues: CASSDGLAAANTGELFF.

The table lists this clonotype with a few counts. The V call is TRBV4-3, the J call TRBJ1-1; TRBD1 agrees at 11 bases. The CDR3 sequence is 15 residues long. CDR1 is LGHNA and CDR2 is YSLEER in the germline V gene. V shed 5 bases, J shed 5 bases, and the junction held 7 bases outside the gene matches. As DNA, the CDR3 is TGCGCCAGCAGCAGGGTAGGGACAGGGGGGACTGAAGCTTTCTTT. Its protein product is CASSRVGTGGTEAFF.

The rearrangement links TRBV20-1 to TRBJ2-5; 7 bases are shared with TRBD2. Germline assignment: CDR1 DFQATT and CDR2 SNEGSKA (reference sequence). With V trimmed by 6 bases and J by 5 bases, 9 bases remained unmatched. There are 13 residues in the CDR3. The CDR3 DNA follows: TGCAGTGCCCCAGACGGGGGGACGGAGACCCAGTACTTC. Its protein is CSAPDGGTETQYF.

In this sample, this clonotype turned up many times. CDR3 sequence (DNA): TGCGCCAGCAGTGATGTCAATGAGCAGTTCTTC. The encoded protein is CASSDVNEQFF. The J gene is TRBJ2-1, the V gene TRBV10-2; D remains unclear. V was clipped by 3 bases and J by 6 bases, with 3 bases between them. This CDR3 is 11 amino acids long. Germline V lookup: CDR1 WSHSY, CDR2 SAAADI.

This rearrangement joins TRBV7-6 to TRBJ2-5; D tentatively reads TRBD1 or TRBD2 (5 bases each). CDR3 length: 14 residues. Germline V gene sequence: CDR1 SGHVS, CDR2 FNYEAQ. V lost 2 bases, J lost 7 bases, and 14 bases lay in between. The CDR3 is CASSLLGDEGTQYF. The DNA for the CDR3 is TGTGCCAGCAGCTTATTGGGGGACGAGGGGACCCAGTACTTC.

This chain uses TRBV20-1 with TRBJ2-1; TRBD2 agrees at 13 bases. Germline V lookup: CDR1 DFQATT, CDR2 SNEGSKA (reference sequence). V dropped 1 base and J dropped 6; count of bases not matched to a gene: 6. The CDR3 is 16 residues long. The CDR3 region is CSARGTSGSWVNEQFF. The CDR3 DNA follows: TGCAGTGCTAGAGGGACTAGCGGGAGTTGGGTCAATGAGCAGTTCTTC.

The gene calls are TRBV29-1 and TRBJ1-1, with TRBD1 as a possible D gene (5 bases). Trimming shortened V by 5 bases and J by 8 bases, and 9 bases separated the two germline ends. The germline CDR1 and CDR2 sequences are SQVTM and ANQGSEA. This CDR3 region has 10 residues. The CDR3 DNA reads as TGCAGCGTTATGTCAGGGGAAGCTTTCTTT. It yields the protein CSVMSGEAFF.

This clonotype was observed a handful of times. This rearrangement joins TRBV18 to TRBJ2-7, with D possibly matching TRBD2 (6 bases). The CDR3 sequence is 15 residues long. The germline V gene has CDR1 KGHSH and CDR2 LQKENI. Between the trimmed V and J ends, which lost 3 bases and 0 bases, there was a span of 12 bases. CDR3 amino acids: CASSPRDSNSYEQYF. The DNA for the CDR3 is TGTGCCAGCTCACCCCGGGACTCAAACTCCTACGAGCAGTACTTC.

There are many counts of this clonotype. The chain is built from TRBV5-1 and TRBJ2-7, with 11 positions matching TRBD2. The CDR3 spans 16 residues. Per the germline V gene, CDR1 is SGHRS and CDR2 is YFSETQ. The ends lost 0 bases at V and 0 bases at J; junction bases unmatched: 2. CDR3 nucleotide sequence: TGCGCCAGCAGCTTGGCTAGCGGGAGGTCCTCCTACGAGCAGTACTTC. This codes for CASSLASGRSSYEQYF.